The clone carrying this T cell receptor (beta chain) is a singleton in its sample. This specimen belongs to a study of blood T cell repertoires in COVID-19. Whole-study context: Spain, Italy and the United States supplied samples that represented acute and convalescent COVID-19.

Here immunoSEQ multiplex PCR was the method, and the copy in TCRdb shows in-frame clones only, minus some. Seen here are more than 200,000 clones, 85% to 90% observed once, and the top ten hold approximately 10%. Patients of the Seattle cohort, enrolled during active infection, were followed longitudinally. Germline V lookup: CDR1 SGHTA, CDR2 FQGTGA. The CDR3 covers 14 residues. Trimming removed 4 bases from V and 6 bases from J, with 15 bases in between. The chain combines TRBV7-3 with TRBJ1-1, with D perhaps matching TRBD1 (5 bases). The receptor was derived from a man aged 50 or older with COVID-19, enrolled during active disease. The sample comprised peripheral blood. The CDR3 region is CASSSTTDLSEAFF. CDR3 coding DNA: TGTGCCAGCAGCTCGACGACAGATCTGTCTGAAGCTTTCTTT. Variable domain in full (rest from reference TRBV7-3 and TRBJ1-1): GAGVSQTPSNKVTEKGKYVELRCDPISGHTALYWYRQSLGQGPEFLIYFQGTGAADDSGLPNDRFFAVRPEGSVSTLKIQRTERGDSAVYLCASSSTTDLSEAFFGQGTRLTVV.